These 7 T cell receptor beta chains were sequenced from one sample in a study of T cell responses to AZD1222 COVID-19 vaccine (dated by TCRdb to the early 2020s). Libraries were prepared through the immunoSEQ multiplex PCR assay. TCRdb limited this immuneACCESS table to in-frame rearrangements with V and J called. A share of clones is missing; checked studies link under half to unresolved V genes, and the rest is unexplained. The sample includes 25,000 to 35,000 clones, with 78% observed a single time. The leading ten clones occupy about 5.3% of the sample. This specimen's time point label, interpreted: baseline before first vaccination. The starting material was peripheral blood, obtained on day 0 of AZD1222 vaccination. The source is an adult in good health.

CDR3 nucleotides: TGTGCCAGCAGCCAAGATCTAGGGAGCACCGGGGAGCTGTTTTTT. It specifies CASSQDLGSTGELFF. The chain uses TRBV4-2 and TRBJ2-2; possible D gene TRBD2, 5 bases. V shed 0 bases and J shed 4 bases, with 9 bases lying between them. Germline CDR1 and CDR2: LGHNA and YNFKEQ. The CDR3 spans 15 residues.

This clone showed up just a few times. The chain couples TRBV19 to TRBJ2-1; weak D call: TRBD2 (5 bases). V lost 4 bases and J 7 bases, leaving 17 bases between the germline ends. This CDR3 has 15 amino acids. Germline V gives CDR1 LNHDA, CDR2 SQIVND (reference sequence). CDR3 in amino acids: CASSTGRAPNNEQFF. CDR3 bases: TGTGCCAGTAGTACGGGAAGGGCGCCCAATAATGAGCAGTTCTTC.

The chain employs TRBV7-2 and TRBJ2-2; no firm D call. V dropped 2 bases and J dropped 5 bases, with 3 bases sitting between them. The germline V gene has CDR1 SGHTA and CDR2 FQGNSA. The CDR3 spans 12 residues. In DNA form, the CDR3 reads TGTGCCAGCAGCTTAAGGACCGGGGAGCTGTTTTTT. This gives the protein CASSLRTGELFF.

This clone appeared a few times. The chain is built from TRBV5-1 and TRBJ2-3; the match to TRBD2 covers 9 bases. The ends lost 2 bases at V and 2 bases at J; junction bases unmatched: 6. Per the germline V gene, CDR1 is SGHRS and CDR2 is YFSETQ. The CDR3 runs 16 residues. This CDR3 reads CASSFSGGPNTDTQYF. The DNA of the CDR3 is TGCGCCAGCAGCTTCAGCGGGGGGCCAAACACAGATACGCAGTATTTT.

V and J are TRBV29-1 and TRBJ1-2, with 7 bases that match TRBD1. This CDR3 contains 15 residues. J lost 6 bases, V lost 3 bases, and 13 bases had no gene match. In germline, CDR1 is SQVTM, CDR2 ANQGSEA. The CDR3 region has the DNA TGCAGCGTTGAGCGACAGGGTACCCTGTGGAATGGCTACACCTTC. Translated, it gives CSVERQGTLWNGYTF.

DNA for the CDR3: TGTGCCACCAGTGAGCCGGGACTTCATACGCAGTATTTT. Protein sequence: CATSEPGLHTQYF. The chain has TRBV24-1 and TRBJ2-3; tentative D call: TRBD2 (6 bases). Germline V CDR1 and CDR2: KGHDR, SFDVKD. Trimming took off 4 bases at V and 7 bases at J, with 11 bases between the two ends. The CDR3 runs to 13 residues.

The chain recombines TRBV30 with TRBJ1-2, with D maybe TRBD1 (6 bases). Trimming took off 7 bases at V and 8 bases at J, with 17 bases between the two ends. This CDR3 is 12 amino acids long. The germline V gene has CDR1 GTSNPN and CDR2 SVGIG (reference sequence). As DNA, the CDR3 is TGTGCCTCGTCCGCGGGGGGCGGCGGCTACACCTTC. Protein sequence: CASSAGGGGYTF.